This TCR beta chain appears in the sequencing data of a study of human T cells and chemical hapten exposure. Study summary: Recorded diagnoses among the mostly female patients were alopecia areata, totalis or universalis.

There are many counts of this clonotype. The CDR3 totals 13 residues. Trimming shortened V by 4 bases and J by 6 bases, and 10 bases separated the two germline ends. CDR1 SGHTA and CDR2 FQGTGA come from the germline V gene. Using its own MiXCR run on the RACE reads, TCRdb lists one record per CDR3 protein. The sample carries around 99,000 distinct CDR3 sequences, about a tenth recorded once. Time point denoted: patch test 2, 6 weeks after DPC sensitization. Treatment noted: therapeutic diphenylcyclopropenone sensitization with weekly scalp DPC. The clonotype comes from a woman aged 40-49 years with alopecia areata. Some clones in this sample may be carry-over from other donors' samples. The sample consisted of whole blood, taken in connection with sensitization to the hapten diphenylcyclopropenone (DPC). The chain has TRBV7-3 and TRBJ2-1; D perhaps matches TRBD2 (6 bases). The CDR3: CASSSGEFNEQFF. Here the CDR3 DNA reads TGTGCCAGCAGCTCGGGGGAATTCAATGAGCAGTTCTTC.